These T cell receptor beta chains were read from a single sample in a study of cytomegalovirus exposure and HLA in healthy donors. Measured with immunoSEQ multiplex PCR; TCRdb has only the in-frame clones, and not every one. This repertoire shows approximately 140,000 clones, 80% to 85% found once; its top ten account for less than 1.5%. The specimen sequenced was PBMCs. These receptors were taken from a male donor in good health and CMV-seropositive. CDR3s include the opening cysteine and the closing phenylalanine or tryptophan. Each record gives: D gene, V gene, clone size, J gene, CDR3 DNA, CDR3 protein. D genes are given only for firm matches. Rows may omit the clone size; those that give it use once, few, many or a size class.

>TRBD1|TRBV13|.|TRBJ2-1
TGTGCCAGCAGCTTAACATGGGACAGACGAAATGAGCAGTTCTTC
CASSLTWDRRNEQFF
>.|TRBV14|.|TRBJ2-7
TGTGCCAGCAGCCGTTCTAACGGCTACGAGCAGTACTTC
CASSRSNGYEQYF
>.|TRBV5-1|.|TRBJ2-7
TGCGCCAGCAGCTTGGCCAGGTCCTACGAGCAGTACTTC
CASSLARSYEQYF
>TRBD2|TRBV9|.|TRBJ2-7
TGTGCCAGCAGCGTAGGAGCGGGAGGGGCCTACGAGCAGTACTTC
CASSVGAGGAYEQYF
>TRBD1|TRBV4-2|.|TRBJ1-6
TGTGCCAGCAGCCCGGGACAGAATAATTCACCCCTCCACTTT
CASSPGQNNSPLHF
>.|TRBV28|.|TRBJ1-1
TGTGCCAGCAGTCCCGCGGCGAACACTGAAGCTTTCTTT
CASSPAANTEAFF
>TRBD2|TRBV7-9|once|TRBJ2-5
TGTGCCAGCCGAGGAGCGGGGGGGAGCGAGACCCAGTACTTC
CASRGAGGSETQYF
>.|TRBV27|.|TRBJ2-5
TGTGCCAGCAGTTTGGTCGCGGGTCGCCAAGAGACCCAGTACTTC
CASSLVAGRQETQYF
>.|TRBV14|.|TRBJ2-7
TGTGCCAGCAGCCACCGACAGACTTTCTACGAGCAGTACTTC
CASSHRQTFYEQYF
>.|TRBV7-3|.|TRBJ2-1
TGTGCCAGCAGCCGCATTGGGGGCGCATCATATAGTGAGCAGTTCTTC
CASSRIGGASYSEQFF
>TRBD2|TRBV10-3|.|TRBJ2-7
TGTGCCATCAGTGAAAGGACTAGCGGATTGGACGAGCAGTACTTC
CAISERTSGLDEQYF
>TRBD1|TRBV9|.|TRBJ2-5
TGTGCCAGCAGCGCAGGGGGTAGGGAGACCCAGTACTTC
CASSAGGRETQYF
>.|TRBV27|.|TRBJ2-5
TGTGCCAGCGGGTGGGGAGGGGGAGAGACCCAGTACTTC
CASGWGGGETQYF
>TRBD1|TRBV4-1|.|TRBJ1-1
TGCGCCAGCAGGCCGACAGGGGGCAACACTGAAGCTTTCTTT
CASRPTGGNTEAFF
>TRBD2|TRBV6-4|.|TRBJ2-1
TGTGCCAGCAGTGCCAGCGGGGGGTCTTACAATGAGCAGTTCTTC
CASSASGGSYNEQFF
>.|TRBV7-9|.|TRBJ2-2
TGTTCCAGCAGCTTTGGCCCCGGGGAGCTGTTTTTT
CSSSFGPGELFF
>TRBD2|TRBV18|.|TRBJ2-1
TGTGCCAGCTCACCAGGGACTAGCTCCTACAATGAGCAGTTCTTC
CASSPGTSSYNEQFF
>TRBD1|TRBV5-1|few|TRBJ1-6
TGCGCCAGCAGCTTGACAGGGGTTGGAAATTCACCCCTCCACTTT
CASSLTGVGNSPLHF
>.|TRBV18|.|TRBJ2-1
TGTGCCAGCTCACCTATCCCAAGCAACAATGAGCAGTTCTTC
CASSPIPSNNEQFF
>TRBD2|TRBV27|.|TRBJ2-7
TGTGCCAGTTCTAGCGGAGCCTCCTACGAGCAGTACTTC
CASSSGASYEQYF
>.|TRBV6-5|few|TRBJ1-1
TGTGCCAGCAGTTACTCATCTCCGTTCGAAGCTTTCTTT
CASSYSSPFEAFF
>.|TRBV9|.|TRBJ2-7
TGTGCCAGCAGCGTAGGAGCCCTAGCGATGGGCTACGAGCAGTACTTC
CASSVGALAMGYEQYF
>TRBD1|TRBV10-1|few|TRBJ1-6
TGCGCCAGCAGGGCCAGGACAGGCGGACGGCCACCCCTCCACTTT
CASRARTGGRPPLHF
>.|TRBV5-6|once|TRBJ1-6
TGTGCCAGCAGCTTGTCGGTGACAGCAAGGATTCCCCTCCACTTT
CASSLSVTARIPLHF
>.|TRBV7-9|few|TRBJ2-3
TGTTCCAGCAGCTTCGGGGATGGTCAAAGAGATACGCAGTATTTT
CSSSFGDGQRDTQYF
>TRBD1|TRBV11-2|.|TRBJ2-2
TGTGCCAGCAGCTCATCCCGGGACAGGGGGCCAACCGGGGAGCTGTTTTTT
CASSSSRDRGPTGELFF
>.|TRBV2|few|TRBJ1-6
TGTGCCAGTTCCGGGACAACGGTTGCTTCACCCCTCCACTTT
CASSGTTVASPLHF
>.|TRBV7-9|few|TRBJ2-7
TGTGCCAGCAGCTCCGGACGGGGGAAGGACTACGAGCAGTACTTC
CASSSGRGKDYEQYF
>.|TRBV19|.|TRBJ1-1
TGTGCCAGTAGTATTAGTTTCGGGTCCGACACTGAAGCTTTCTTT
CASSISFGSDTEAFF
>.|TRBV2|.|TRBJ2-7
TGTGCCAGCAGTGGTGACAGGTACGAGCAGTACTTC
CASSGDRYEQYF
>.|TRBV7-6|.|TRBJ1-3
TGTGCCAGCAGCGCCGCTGGGACTCCTGGAAACACCATATATTTT
CASSAAGTPGNTIYF
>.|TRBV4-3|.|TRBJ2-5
TGCGCCAGCAGCCAAGCCGACCCAGGGACCCAGTACTTC
CASSQADPGTQYF
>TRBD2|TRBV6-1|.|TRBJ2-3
TGTGCCAGCAGTGAAGAGATGGGGGGGGGCACAGATACGCAGTATTTT
CASSEEMGGGTDTQYF
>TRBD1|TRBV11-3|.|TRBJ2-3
TGTGCCAGCAGCTTGACCTACAGGGGATCAGATACGCAGTATTTT
CASSLTYRGSDTQYF
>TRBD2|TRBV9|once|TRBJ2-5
TGTGCCAGCAGCGCCTCACTAGGACTAGCGGTCCAAGAGACCCAGTACTTC
CASSASLGLAVQETQYF
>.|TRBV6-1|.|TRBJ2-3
TGTGCCAGCAGTGAGGGTTCGGGATTGTGGAAAGATACGCAGTATTTT
CASSEGSGLWKDTQYF
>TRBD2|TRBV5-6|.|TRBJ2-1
TGTGCCAGCAGGGCGAGTAGCGGGAGTCAAGGCGGGCAGTTCTTC
CASRASSGSQGGQFF
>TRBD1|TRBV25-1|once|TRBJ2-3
TGTGCCAGCATGTGGACAGGCTGCACAGATACGCAGTATTTT
CASMWTGCTDTQYF
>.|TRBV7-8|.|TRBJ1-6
TGTGCCAGCACCCTGAGTTCCTATAATTCACCCCTCCACTTT
CASTLSSYNSPLHF
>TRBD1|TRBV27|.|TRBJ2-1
TGTGCCAGCAGTTTCGGACAGGGCGACAATGAGCAGTTCTTC
CASSFGQGDNEQFF
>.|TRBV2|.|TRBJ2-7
TGTGCCAGCAACCTGGACAGTTCCTCCTACGAGCAGTACTTC
CASNLDSSSYEQYF
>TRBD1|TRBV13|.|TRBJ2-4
TGTGCCAGCAGCCTTAGGACAGGGTATGACATTCAGTACTTC
CASSLRTGYDIQYF
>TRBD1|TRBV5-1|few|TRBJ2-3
TGCGCCAGCAGCCCTTGGACAGGGGGCTCTCCAGATACGCAGTATTTT
CASSPWTGGSPDTQYF
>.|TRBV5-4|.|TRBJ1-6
TGTGCCAGCAGCTTGGACGGAGTCCTTCGGGCCCTCCACTTT
CASSLDGVLRALHF
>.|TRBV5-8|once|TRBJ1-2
TGTGCCAGCAGCTGGACTGGTCCTGGCTATGGCTACACCTTC
CASSWTGPGYGYTF
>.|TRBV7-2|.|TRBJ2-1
TGTGCCAGCAGCTTACAGGGTCTAGGGATTAGGAATGAGCAGTTCTTC
CASSLQGLGIRNEQFF
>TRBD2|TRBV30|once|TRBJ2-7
TGTGCCTGGACCCCGTCTAGCGGAACCTACGAGCAGTACTTC
CAWTPSSGTYEQYF
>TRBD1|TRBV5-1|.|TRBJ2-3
TGCGCCAGCAAAGGGGGCACCTGGAGCACAGATACGCAGTATTTT
CASKGGTWSTDTQYF
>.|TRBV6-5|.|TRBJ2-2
TGTGCCAGCAGTTACGCTATGATGAACACCGGGGAGCTGTTTTTT
CASSYAMMNTGELFF
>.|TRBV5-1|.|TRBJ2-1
TGCGCCAGCAGCTTGGAGGACAGTTCCTTATACAATGAGCAGTTCTTC
CASSLEDSSLYNEQFF
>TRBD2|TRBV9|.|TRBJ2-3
TGTGCCAGCAGCGCTAGCGGGGCCGAAACAGATACGCAGTATTTT
CASSASGAETDTQYF
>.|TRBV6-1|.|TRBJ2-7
TGTGCCAGCAGCCCCGGGAGTCTCTCCTACGAGCAGTACTTC
CASSPGSLSYEQYF
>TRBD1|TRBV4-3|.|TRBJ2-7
TGCGCCAGCAGCCGATACCGGGACAGGGGCGACGAGCAGTACTTC
CASSRYRDRGDEQYF